This T cell receptor (beta chain) was identified in a study of cytomegalovirus exposure and HLA in healthy donors. The CDR3 extends over 15 amino acids. With 0 bases clipped from V and 3 bases from J, the junction kept 2 bases outside the gene matches. Germline V CDR1 and CDR2: SGHRS, YFSETQ. The PCR was carried out with 60 Vbeta primers and 13 Jbeta primers. Profiled with immunoSEQ multiplex PCR; TCRdb holds only in-frame clones, not every one. The sample lists more than 90,000 clones; about 76% were seen once. The chain combines TRBV5-1 with TRBJ2-5; 10 nucleotides agree with TRBD1. The sequence came from a middle-aged man in good health and CMV-seropositive. The sequencing sample was made of PBMCs. The CDR3 DNA is TGCGCCAGCAGCTTGGCAGGGACAGGGGAAGAGACCCAGTACTTC. It codes for CASSLAGTGEETQYF.